This T cell receptor beta chain is from a study of T cells in women clearing cervical HPV infection. Study at large: Controls gave blood once infection was undetectable; cases at lesion identification.

Average input was 1200 ng genomic DNA for immunoSEQ TCR beta CDR3 amplification. The table came from immunoSEQ multiplex PCR; TCRdb's copy has only in-frame clones and leaves some out. The sample includes some 41,000 clones. Study-level results: Cases and controls were distinguished at AUC approximately 0.8 by richness and V genes. CIN3+ cases had significantly higher TCR richness than controls; evenness did not differ.

Germline V CDR1 and CDR2: SGHDT, YYEEEE. Trimming cost V 0 bases and J 3 bases; bases outside gene matches: 3. The CDR3 is 15 amino acids. Concerning this clone itself: Its antigen is unidentified. The CDR3 is cut off 3 residues early in the read; its end comes from the germline J gene.

This clonotype was sampled from a woman aged 18 to 75 with a cervical HPV16 infection that either progressed to CIN3+ or cleared (not recorded which). The sample taken for sequencing was blood buffy coat. The gene calls are TRBV5-6 and TRBJ2-1; TRBD2 matches at 7 bases. CDR3 bases read: TGTGCCAGCAGCTTGGGGCTAGCGGACTACAATGAG. It specifies CASSLGLADYNE. The full CDR3 reads CASSLGLADYNEQFF. Filled out from reference TRBV5-6 and TRBJ2-1, the complete variable domain reads DAGVTQSPTHLIKTRGQQVTLRCSPKSGHDTVSWYQQALGQGPQFIFQYYEEEERQRGNFPDRFSGHQFPNYSSELNVNALLLGDSALYLCASSLGLADYNEQFFGPGTRLTVL.